This TCR beta chain was retrieved from a study of blood T cells in healthy people across ages. Study observations and caveats: Estimates of total diversity, which came from one million sequenced T cells, were considered to be underestimates. The CMV status of each donor remained undetermined, and this could have confounded shifts in expanded clonotypes.

PBMCs numbering at least 6 million were isolated per sample. Together with a sample-barcoded 5' primer, a J-beta primer mix was included in a second PCR lasting about 6 to 11 cycles. Tags on each cDNA molecule came from a template-switch adaptor with 12 random nucleotides. TCRdb used MiXCR to reprocess the 5' RACE reads, holding one entry per CDR3 protein. Among approximately 940,000 distinct CDR3 sequences, roughly 43% were seen once, and the ten largest hold about an eighth. CDR3 size: 14 residues. This clonotype was detected a few times. The antigen is not known. The junction departs from germline at one end; a sequencing error may be responsible.

This receptor was obtained from a man between 25 and 39 years old in good health. Specimen: blood. The chain combines TRBV12-3 or TRBV12-4 with TRBJ1-2; 9 nucleotides line up with TRBD1. The CDR3 sequence is CASSLGQGPYGYTF. DNA for the CDR3: TGCGCCAGCAGCTTGGGACAGGGACCCTATGGCTACACCTTC.